This T cell receptor (beta chain) was observed in a study of T cell repertoires in aging, cancer and after chemotherapy. Study-level points and caveats: Immunological memory after chemotherapy cannot be judged from the repertoire data.

Peripheral blood genomic DNA, not sorted cells or RNA, was the template. This CDR3 is built from 11 residues. Germline V gene data show CDR1 as ENHRY and CDR2 as SYGVKD. Trimming pared 4 bases from V and 5 bases from J, leaving 5 bases between. Rearranged V-D-J TRB sequences were amplified with a mixed TRB-A/B primer pool. TCRdb reprocessed the multiplex PCR reads via MiXCR and lists one record per CDR3 protein. Among thousands of distinct CDR3 sequences listed, roughly 18% were seen once. As for this clonotype: Its antigen is undetermined.

The sequenced material came from blood. The clonotype comes from a human donor with a solid tumor. V and J are TRBV10-3 and TRBJ2-5; TRBD2 is a possible D gene (5 bases). CDR3 amino acids: CAISGGETQYF. CDR3 nucleotides: TGTGCCATCAGTGGAGGGGAGACCCAGTACTTC.